This is a list of T cell receptor beta chains from one sample in a study of blood T cell repertoires in COVID-19. Profiled with immunoSEQ multiplex PCR; TCRdb holds only in-frame clones, not every one. There are around 100,000 clones in the sample; more than 65% occur only once, and 31% lies in the top ten. What was sequenced was peripheral blood. These receptors came from a man between 65 and 85 years old with active or convalescent COVID-19. The CDR3 runs from the conserved cysteine through the conserved F or W. D genes are given only for firm matches. Where a row states a size, it is once, few, many or the class of an expanded clone; other rows omit it.

v_gene	len	abundance	d_gene	j_gene	CDR3nt	CDR3aa
TRBV27	14	many	NA	TRBJ1-5	TGTGCCAGCGGGGAGGGATGGAGCAATCAGCCCCAGCATTTT	CASGEGWSNQPQHF
TRBV3-1/TRBV3-2	15	NA	NA	TRBJ1-5	TGTGCCAGCAGCCAAGATCCCCAGGGAGGCCAGCCCCAGCATTTT	CASSQDPQGGQPQHF
TRBV7-6	16	few	NA	TRBJ1-6	TGTGCCAGCAGCTTAGGCGTTCAGGGGTTCGATTCACCCCTCCACTTT	CASSLGVQGFDSPLHF
TRBV4-1	18	once	TRBD2	TRBJ2-1	TGCGCCAGCAGCCAATCTGGGTTTCCGGGACTAGCGGGAGATGAGCAGTTCTTC	CASSQSGFPGLAGDEQFF
TRBV21-1	17	NA	NA	TRBJ2-6	TGTGCCAGAGGTGGTGTAGCAGGGATCTCTGGGGCCAACGTCCTGACTTTC	CARGGVAGISGANVLTF
TRBV10-3	16	NA	NA	TRBJ2-2	TGTGCCATCACTCGGGCTCTTGGGGGAGGCACCGGGGAGCTGTTTTTT	CAITRALGGGTGELFF
TRBV6-5	13	NA	TRBD2	TRBJ2-2	TGTGCCAGCAGTCGTAGCGGGAGCGGGGAGCTGTTTTTT	CASSRSGSGELFF
TRBV7-6	15	NA	NA	TRBJ2-7	TGTGCCAGCAGCTTAGGCAAGGGGAGGAGGTACGAGCAGTACTTC	CASSLGKGRRYEQYF
TRBV2	12	NA	NA	TRBJ1-6	TGTGCCAGCAGTGAAGAAGCGGTAACCCTCCACTTT	CASSEEAVTLHF
TRBV9	16	NA	NA	TRBJ2-1	TGTGCCAGCAGCGTAGGGCAGGCGAGCTCCTACAATGAGCAGTTCTTC	CASSVGQASSYNEQFF
TRBV7-2	15	few	TRBD1	TRBJ1-1	TGTGCCAGCAGCGTACAGGGGGCTCGTAACACTGAAGCTTTCTTT	CASSVQGARNTEAFF
TRBV2	15	NA	TRBD1	TRBJ2-7	TGTGCCAGCAGTACCTCCGGGACAGGGGGAAACGAGCAGTACTTC	CASSTSGTGGNEQYF
TRBV28	13	many	NA	TRBJ2-2	TGTGCCAGCACCCCCTACAACACCGGGGAGCTGTTTTTT	CASTPYNTGELFF
TRBV18	16	many	NA	TRBJ2-7	TGTGCCAGCTCACCACCTGGGGGGGACCGCAGGGGCGAGCAGTACTTC	CASSPPGGDRRGEQYF
TRBV4-3	17	once	TRBD1	TRBJ2-1	TGCGCCAGCAGCCGATTGAGTTCCGGGACAGGGTTTAATGAGCAGTTCTTC	CASSRLSSGTGFNEQFF
TRBV5-6	17	NA	NA	TRBJ1-2	TGTGCCAGCAGCTTGGTCTTCCGGGACACCGCCAACTATGGCTACACCTTC	CASSLVFRDTANYGYTF
TRBV6-1	15	NA	TRBD1	TRBJ2-3	TGTGCCAGCAGTGACGGACAGGTTATTACAGATACGCAGTATTTT	CASSDGQVITDTQYF
TRBV7-9	15	NA	NA	TRBJ2-5	TGTGCCAGCAGCGGACGCGGGACAGTCCAAGAGACCCAGTACTTC	CASSGRGTVQETQYF
TRBV18	13	NA	TRBD1	TRBJ1-5	TGTGCCAGCTCGGGGACAGCAAATCAGCCCCAGCATTTT	CASSGTANQPQHF
TRBV2	15	NA	NA	TRBJ1-5	TGTGCCAGCTCAGTCGGCAGGGGAAGAAATCAGCCCCAGCATTTT	CASSVGRGRNQPQHF
TRBV6-5	16	NA	NA	TRBJ2-7	TGTGCCAGCAGTTCAGGATGGGGAGACGGCTCCTACGAGCAGTACTTC	CASSSGWGDGSYEQYF
TRBV13	17	few	TRBD1	TRBJ2-1	TGTGCCAGCAGCTTAGGTCTAAGACAGGGAGTTGACAATGAGCAGTTCTTC	CASSLGLRQGVDNEQFF
TRBV10-3	15	NA	NA	TRBJ1-6	TGTGCCATCAGTGAGTCCGACAGCGAAGGGTCACCCCTCCACTTT	CAISESDSEGSPLHF
TRBV6-6	13	NA	NA	TRBJ1-4	TGTGCCAGCAGTTACTCCGGGAATGAAAAACTGTTTTTT	CASSYSGNEKLFF
TRBV10-3	14	few	TRBD2	TRBJ2-3	TGTGCCATCAGTGGGAGCGGGGGCACAGATACGCAGTATTTT	CAISGSGGTDTQYF
TRBV30	15	few	TRBD2	TRBJ2-7	TGTGCCTGCACACCCGGTAGTAGCGGGAGGGACGAGCAGTACTTC	CACTPGSSGRDEQYF
TRBV6-6	15	NA	TRBD1	TRBJ2-3	TGTGCCAGCAGCCGCGACAGGGGGGAATCAGATACGCAGTATTTT	CASSRDRGESDTQYF
TRBV28	14	NA	NA	TRBJ2-3	TGTGCCAGCAGTTACACAGGGAGCACAGATACGCAGTATTTT	CASSYTGSTDTQYF
TRBV7-3	15	NA	NA	TRBJ2-3	TGTGCCAGCAGCGCCGGGACTTCTAGCACAGATACGCAGTATTTT	CASSAGTSSTDTQYF
TRBV4-1	12	NA	NA	TRBJ2-1	TGCGCCAGCAGCCGACTCAACAATGAGCAGTTCTTC	CASSRLNNEQFF
TRBV20-1	13	NA	NA	TRBJ2-1	TGCAGTGCTAGTGGGGGGCTGCACAATGAGCAGTTCTTC	CSASGGLHNEQFF
TRBV2	13	once	TRBD2	TRBJ2-1	TGTGCCAGCACTTTCCTAGCGGGGGGTGAGCAGTTCTTC	CASTFLAGGEQFF
TRBV24-1	13	NA	NA	TRBJ1-1	TGTGCCACCAGTGAAGACGGGATCACTGAAGCTTTCTTT	CATSEDGITEAFF
TRBV28	14	NA	NA	TRBJ1-2	TGTGCCAGCAGTACCCCGGGACACATCTATGGCTACACCTTC	CASSTPGHIYGYTF
TRBV2	17	NA	TRBD1	TRBJ1-3	TGTGCCAGCAGTGAAGCCCAAACCGGGACAGGGGGAAACACCATATATTTT	CASSEAQTGTGGNTIYF
TRBV9	15	NA	TRBD2	TRBJ2-1	TGTGCCAGCAGCGTAGGAGCGGGAGTAGGCAATGAGCAGTTCTTC	CASSVGAGVGNEQFF
TRBV3-1/TRBV3-2	16	NA	TRBD1	TRBJ1-1	TGTGCCAGCAGCCAAGCCCGGACAGGCATGAACACTGAAGCTTTCTTT	CASSQARTGMNTEAFF
TRBV27	12	NA	NA	TRBJ1-5	TGTGCCAGCTGGACTTTCAATCAGCCCCAGCATTTT	CASWTFNQPQHF
TRBV5-6	15	NA	TRBD2	TRBJ2-7	TGTGCCAGCACCCGGGGGGGACCGCCCCGCCGGGAGCAGTACTTC	CASTRGGPPRREQYF
TRBV9	16	NA	NA	TRBJ2-3	TGTGCCAGCAGCGATAGCGGAAAGGCCCCTTCAGATACGCAGTATTTT	CASSDSGKAPSDTQYF
TRBV29-1	12	NA	TRBD1	TRBJ1-2	TGCAGCGTTGAAACAGGGGTCTATGGCTACACCTTC	CSVETGVYGYTF
TRBV11-2	16	NA	TRBD1	TRBJ2-7	TGTGCCAGCAGCTTAGTGGCGGGACAGGGGGCCTACGAGCAGTACTTC	CASSLVAGQGAYEQYF
TRBV18	20	many	NA	TRBJ1-4	TGTGCCAGCTCACCACCGAGTAGTCCCCTAGATCCTCGAGCTAATGAAAAACTGTTTTTT	CASSPPSSPLDPRANEKLFF
TRBV27	15	few	NA	TRBJ1-1	TGTGCCAGCAGTTTATATGGAGGGGTGAACACTGAAGCTTTCTTT	CASSLYGGVNTEAFF
TRBV18	14	NA	TRBD1	TRBJ1-4	TGTGCCAGCTCGCGACAGGGACGGGATGAAAAACTGTTTTTT	CASSRQGRDEKLFF
TRBV27	14	NA	NA	TRBJ2-1	TGTGCCAGCAGTTTGGAAGGGAGCCTCAATGAGCAGTTCTTC	CASSLEGSLNEQFF
TRBV27	12	once	NA	TRBJ1-2	TGTGCCAGCAGTTCACGGTGGGGCGGCTACACCTTC	CASSSRWGGYTF
TRBV19	18	NA	TRBD2	TRBJ2-1	TGTGCCAGTAGTAAGAAGGTGACTAGCGGGTGGAGCTACAATGAGCAGTTCTTC	CASSKKVTSGWSYNEQFF
TRBV6-5	13	NA	TRBD1	TRBJ2-5	TGTGCCAGCAGTACAGGGGGCTGGGGGACCCAGTACTTC	CASSTGGWGTQYF
TRBV28	20	NA	TRBD2	TRBJ2-3	TGTGCCAGCAGTTTATGGACTAGCGGGGGGGACGGGTATCGGGCAGATACGCAGTATTTT	CASSLWTSGGDGYRADTQYF
TRBV9	17	NA	NA	TRBJ2-3	TGTGCCAGCAGCCGTGCCGGAGGAGCGGTCGTCACAGATACGCAGTATTTT	CASSRAGGAVVTDTQYF
TRBV6-4	16	NA	TRBD2	TRBJ2-1	TGTGCCAGCAGTGACACGGGCAGCGGGAGAGGGAATGAGCAGTTCTTC	CASSDTGSGRGNEQFF
TRBV5-6	11	NA	NA	TRBJ2-3	TGTGCCAGCAGCTCAAGCCTTACGCAGTATTTT	CASSSSLTQYF